The T cell receptor beta chain under discussion was sequenced for a study of blood T cell repertoires in COVID-19. Study overall: Some COVID-19 samples were acute and others convalescent; all came from the United States, Italy and Spain. From T cells, B-cell-depleted T cells, or PBMCs came the material, which was cDNA or gDNA.

The CDR3 is made up of 12 amino acids. After removal of 6 bases from V and 4 bases from J, the junction contained 3 bases not matched to a gene. The germline gives CDR1 SGDLS, CDR2 YYNGEE. Per the study methods: Counts of nucleated cells, estimated from reference gene primer amplification, were obtained. Profiled with immunoSEQ multiplex PCR; TCRdb holds only in-frame clones, not every one. V and J calls and clone size come straight from that table; D and trimming were deduced from the DNA. The profile shows about 240,000 clones, about four fifths of them singletons. This clone was seen only a few times.

Input material: peripheral blood. This rearrangement joins TRBV9 to TRBJ1-1, with TRBD1 matching 7 bases. The receptor was derived from a woman older than 75 with acute or convalescent COVID-19. For the CDR3, the DNA is TGTGCCAGCAACCAGGGGGGCACTGAAGCTTTCTTT. Protein: CASNQGGTEAFF.